These T cell receptor beta chains were read from a single sample in a study of cytomegalovirus exposure and HLA in healthy donors. Clones were sequenced by immunoSEQ multiplex PCR, and TCRdb holds only the in-frame ones, with some missing. The sample yields some 250,000 clones, 90% seen once. The sequenced sample was PBMCs. These receptors were collected from a woman aged 18-29 years in good health and CMV-seronegative. The CDR3 runs from the conserved cysteine through the conserved F or W. The order of the fields is J gene, V gene, CDR3 protein.

TRBJ1-2	TRBV28	CASSLAQGIGYGYTF
TRBJ1-4	TRBV19	CASSIAHAGTNEKLFF
TRBJ2-1	TRBV7-9	CASSLRDRELYNEQFF
TRBJ1-5	TRBV10-1	CASNLGQGFRFYQPQHF
TRBJ2-3	TRBV6-1	CASSEYVGQGTDTQYF
TRBJ1-1	TRBV10-3	CAISESITLREAFF
TRBJ1-1	TRBV18	CASSPGTEVTEAFF
TRBJ2-3	TRBV28	CASSWRVSSTDTQYF
TRBJ1-1	TRBV9	CASSKEGQGYTEAFF
TRBJ2-2	TRBV5-4	CASSLAGQNTGELFF
TRBJ2-7	TRBV6-6	CASSYSDSYEQYF
TRBJ1-6	TRBV19	CASSRGRPLGDSPLHF
TRBJ1-5	TRBV2	CASSADRTGQPQHF
TRBJ2-3	TRBV9	CASSVTSGGDTDTQYF
TRBJ1-2	TRBV5-6	CASSPGATGGASGYTF
TRBJ1-1	TRBV5-1	CASSFGWTGGMNTEAFF
TRBJ1-5	TRBV28	CASSVTGTKSSIQHF
TRBJ1-6	TRBV2	CASSELKAGLSYNSPLHF
TRBJ2-1	TRBV4-3	CASSQLAGGPLNDEQFF
TRBJ2-2	TRBV5-8	CASLPFVTSGMDTGELFF
TRBJ2-7	TRBV10-1	CASSPRRGNEQYF
TRBJ1-5	TRBV7-2	CASSPPGDQPQHF
TRBJ2-5	TRBV7-2	CASSLGVGETQYF
TRBJ2-7	TRBV27	CASSLWGTGDNPYQQYF
TRBJ1-4	TRBV5-1	CASSLGQGNEKLFF
TRBJ1-1	TRBV18	CASSPPETGGAGTEAFF
TRBJ1-6	TRBV6-5	CASRLTGFNSPLHF
TRBJ1-2	TRBV6-5	CASSPGLRRGGYTF
TRBJ1-6	TRBV6-1	CASSEIRQGANNSPLHF
TRBJ1-1	TRBV7-2	CASSLQGYDTEAFF
TRBJ1-1	TRBV29-1	CSVEERRNTEAFF
TRBJ1-2	TRBV7-2	CASSFGQGFYGYTF
TRBJ2-5	TRBV18	CASSPGRQETQYF
TRBJ1-6	TRBV11-1	CASSLALDPGALHF
TRBJ1-2	TRBV2	CASKVAGDGGYTF
TRBJ1-5	TRBV4-1	CASSQDGGLGQPQHF
TRBJ2-7	TRBV2	CASRAGGEQYF
TRBJ1-2	TRBV6-6	CASSYSEGPYGYTF
TRBJ2-7	TRBV11-3	CASSPGQGAYEQYF
TRBJ1-1	TRBV7-7	CASSLQEGTEAFF
TRBJ2-5	TRBV15	CATSRVGGRGAVYQETQYF
TRBJ2-2	TRBV7-9	CASSRRGGTGELFF
TRBJ1-1	TRBV19	CASSWDRGSTEAFF
TRBJ2-7	TRBV7-9	CASSASGRPYEQYF
TRBJ2-7	TRBV28	CASSLYYGSYEQYF
TRBJ1-2	TRBV21-1	CASSNYDRSYTF
TRBJ1-4	TRBV2	CASRPDMGEKLFF
TRBJ2-3	TRBV7-9	CASSLSGGPTDTQYF
TRBJ1-6	TRBV4-1	CASSQGPGTANSPLHF
TRBJ1-6	TRBV5-6	CASSLWTGVDSPLHF
TRBJ1-2	TRBV2	CASSGTGSGYTF
TRBJ1-2	TRBV5-6	CASTWTGYYGYTF
TRBJ2-2	TRBV4-2	CASSQDRGKSGANTGELFF
TRBJ2-3	TRBV5-1	CASSLTGWEDTQYF
TRBJ2-3	TRBV5-4	CASSFTGETSAITDTQYF